This record concerns one TCR beta chain sequence. Original handling: Researchers report that nucleated cell counts were estimated from reference gene primer amplification. Data came from immunoSEQ multiplex PCR; TCRdb stores just in-frame clones and leaves some out. That table is the source of V, J and clone size, and D and trimming were worked out from the DNA. The data show more than 65,000 clones, with around 80% seen just once and roughly 15% held by the top ten. These data originate in a study of blood T cell repertoires in COVID-19. Whole-study context: Acute and convalescent COVID-19 specimens originated in the United States, Italy and Spain. PBMCs, B-cell-depleted T cells, or T cells were the source of the cDNA or gDNA that made up the material.

The clonotype comes from a woman over 75 with acute or convalescent COVID-19. The specimen was peripheral blood.

CDR3: CASSRTSGIRSYNEQFF. The CDR3 DNA reads TGTGCCAGCTCACGTACTAGCGGGATACGATCCTACAATGAGCAGTTCTTC. The rearrangement links TRBV18 to TRBJ2-1; 10 positions match TRBD2. CDR1 is KGHSH, CDR2 LQKENI, per germline. The J segment lost 1 base and the V segment lost 4 bases, leaving 7 bases of the junction unmatched. The CDR3 runs 17 residues.